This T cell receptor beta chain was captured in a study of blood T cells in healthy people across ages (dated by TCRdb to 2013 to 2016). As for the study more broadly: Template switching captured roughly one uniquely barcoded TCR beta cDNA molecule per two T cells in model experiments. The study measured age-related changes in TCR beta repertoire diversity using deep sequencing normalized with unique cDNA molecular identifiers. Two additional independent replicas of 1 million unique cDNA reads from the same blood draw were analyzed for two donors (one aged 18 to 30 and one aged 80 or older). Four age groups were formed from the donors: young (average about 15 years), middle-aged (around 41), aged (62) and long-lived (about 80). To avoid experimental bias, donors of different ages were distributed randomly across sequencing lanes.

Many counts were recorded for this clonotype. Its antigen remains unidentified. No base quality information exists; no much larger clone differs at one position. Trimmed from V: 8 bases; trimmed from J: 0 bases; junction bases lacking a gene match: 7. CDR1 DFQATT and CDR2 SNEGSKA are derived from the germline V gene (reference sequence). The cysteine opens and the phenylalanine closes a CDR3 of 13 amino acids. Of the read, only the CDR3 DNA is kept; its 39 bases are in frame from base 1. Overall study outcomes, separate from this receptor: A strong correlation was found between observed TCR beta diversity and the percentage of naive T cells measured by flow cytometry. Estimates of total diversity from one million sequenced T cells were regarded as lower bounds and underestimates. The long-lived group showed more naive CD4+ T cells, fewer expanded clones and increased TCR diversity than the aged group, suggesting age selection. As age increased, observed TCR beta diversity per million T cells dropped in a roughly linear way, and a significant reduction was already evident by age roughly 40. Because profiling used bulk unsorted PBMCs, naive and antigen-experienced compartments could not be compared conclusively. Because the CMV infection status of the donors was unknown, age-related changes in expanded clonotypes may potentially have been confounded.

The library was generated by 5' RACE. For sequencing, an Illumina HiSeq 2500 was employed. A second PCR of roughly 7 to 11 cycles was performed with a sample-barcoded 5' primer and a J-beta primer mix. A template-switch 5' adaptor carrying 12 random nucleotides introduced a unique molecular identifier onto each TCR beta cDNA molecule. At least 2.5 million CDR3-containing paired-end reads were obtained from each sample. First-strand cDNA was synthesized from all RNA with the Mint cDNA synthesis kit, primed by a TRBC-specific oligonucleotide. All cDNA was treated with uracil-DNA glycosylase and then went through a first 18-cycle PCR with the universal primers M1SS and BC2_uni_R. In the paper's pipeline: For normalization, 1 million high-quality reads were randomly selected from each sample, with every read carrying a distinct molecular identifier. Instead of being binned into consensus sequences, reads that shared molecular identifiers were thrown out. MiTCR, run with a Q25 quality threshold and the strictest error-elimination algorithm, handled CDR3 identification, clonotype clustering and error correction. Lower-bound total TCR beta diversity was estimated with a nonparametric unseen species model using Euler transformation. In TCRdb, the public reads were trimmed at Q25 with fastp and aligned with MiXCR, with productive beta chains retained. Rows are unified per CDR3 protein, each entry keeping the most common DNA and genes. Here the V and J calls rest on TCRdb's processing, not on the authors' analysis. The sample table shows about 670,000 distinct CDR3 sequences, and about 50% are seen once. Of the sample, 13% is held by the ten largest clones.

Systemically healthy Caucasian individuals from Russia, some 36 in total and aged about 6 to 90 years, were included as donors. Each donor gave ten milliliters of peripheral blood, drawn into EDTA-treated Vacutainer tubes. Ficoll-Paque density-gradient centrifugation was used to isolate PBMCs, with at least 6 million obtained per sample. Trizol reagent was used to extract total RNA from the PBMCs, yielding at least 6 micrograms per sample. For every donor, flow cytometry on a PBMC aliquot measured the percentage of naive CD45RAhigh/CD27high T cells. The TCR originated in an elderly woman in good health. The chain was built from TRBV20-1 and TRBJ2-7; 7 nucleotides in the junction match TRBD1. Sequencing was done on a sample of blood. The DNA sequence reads TGCAGTCCGAAAGGGGGCAGCTCCTACGAGCAGTACTTC. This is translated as CSPKGGSSYEQYF.